This passage covers 3 T cell receptor beta chains from one sample sequenced in a study of blood T cell repertoires in COVID-19. The assay was immunoSEQ multiplex PCR, and TCRdb's table has in-frame clones only and misses some. There are fewer than 130,000 clones in the sample; approximately 85% occur only once, and approximately 2.1% lies in the top ten. Sequencing was performed on peripheral blood. The source is a human donor in a cohort sampled during active COVID-19.

The chain joins TRBV30 to TRBJ1-6; D uncertain. The CDR3 runs 15 residues. Germline V gene sequence: CDR1 GTSNPN, CDR2 SVGIG (reference sequence). With 7 bases removed from V and 0 bases from J, the gap between germline ends came to 13 bases. The CDR3 sequence is CALGIWSSYNSPLHF. Written as DNA, the CDR3 is TGTGCCTTGGGAATTTGGAGCTCCTATAATTCACCCCTCCACTTT. Filled out from reference TRBV30 and TRBJ1-6, the complete variable domain reads SQTIHQWPATLVQPVGSPLSLECTVEGTSNPNLYWYRQAAGRGLQLLFYSVGIGQISSEVPQNLSASRPQDRQFILSSKKLLLSDSGFYLCALGIWSSYNSPLHFGNGTRLTVT.

V and J are TRBV5-1 and TRBJ1-6; tentatively, D is TRBD1 (6 bases). The CDR3 consists of 15 residues. Germline loops: CDR1 SGHRS, CDR2 YFSETQ. Trimming pared 4 bases from V and 0 bases from J, leaving 8 bases between. The CDR3 loop reads CASSPDSSYNSPLHF. CDR3 coding DNA: TGCGCCAGCAGCCCGGACAGCTCCTATAATTCACCCCTCCACTTT.

The chain is built from TRBV5-1 and TRBJ2-2, with 7 positions matching TRBD1. V lost 3 bases, J lost 8 bases, and 10 bases stayed unmatched. The CDR3 sequence is 15 residues long. The germline gives CDR1 SGHRS, CDR2 YFSETQ. CDR3 in amino acids: CASSSTGSPGGELFF. DNA for the CDR3: TGCGCCAGCAGCTCGACAGGGTCCCCTGGAGGGGAGCTGTTTTTT.